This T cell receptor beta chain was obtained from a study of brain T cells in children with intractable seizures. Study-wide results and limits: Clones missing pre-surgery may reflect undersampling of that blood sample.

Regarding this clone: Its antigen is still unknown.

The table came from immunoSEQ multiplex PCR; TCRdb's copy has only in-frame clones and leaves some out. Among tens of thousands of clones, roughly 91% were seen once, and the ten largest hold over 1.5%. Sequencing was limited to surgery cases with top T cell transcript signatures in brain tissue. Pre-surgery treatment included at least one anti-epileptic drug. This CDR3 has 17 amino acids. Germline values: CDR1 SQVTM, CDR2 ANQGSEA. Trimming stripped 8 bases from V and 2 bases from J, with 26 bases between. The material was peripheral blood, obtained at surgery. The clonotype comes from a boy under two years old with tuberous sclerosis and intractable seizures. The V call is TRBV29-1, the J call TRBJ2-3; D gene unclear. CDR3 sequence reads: CSTSIPKGSESTDTQYF. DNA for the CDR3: TGCAGCACGTCTATTCCTAAGGGTAGTGAATCCACAGATACGCAGTATTTT.